Presented here are 15 T cell receptor beta chains from one specimen sequenced in a study of T cells in localized non-small cell lung cancer. Clones were read by immunoSEQ multiplex PCR, and TCRdb kept only the in-frame ones, dropping some. The sample shows some 140,000 clones, roughly nine tenths of them seen only once. This sample comprised peripheral blood, obtained before any cancer treatment. Receptor source: a female donor older than 55 with stage I lung adenocarcinoma.

Only a few counts were recorded for this clone. CDR3 residues: CASGTGVADTQYF. CDR3 in DNA: TGTGCCTCCGGGACAGGGGTGGCAGATACGCAGTATTTT. This chain links TRBV30 with TRBJ2-3; 10 bases fit TRBD1. The ends lost 7 bases at V and 4 bases at J; junction bases unmatched: 5. The CDR3 runs to 13 residues. CDR1 and CDR2 (germline): GTSNPN, SVGIG (reference sequence).

V is TRBV5-4 and J is TRBJ2-2; 8 bases agree with TRBD2. The germline gives CDR1 SGHNT, CDR2 YYREEE (reference sequence). The CDR3 contains 16 residues. J was trimmed by 4 bases and V by 1 base; bases with no gene match: 6. The DNA for the CDR3 is TGTGCCAGCAGCTTGATCTCGGCGGGAGGCACCGGGGAGCTGTTTTTT. Residues: CASSLISAGGTGELFF.

This clone was seen just once. The chain employs TRBV27 and TRBJ2-7; no clear D. Germline V gene data show CDR1 as MNHEY and CDR2 as SMNVEV (reference sequence). Trimming cost V 5 bases and J 3 bases, with 14 bases left between them. This CDR3 has 14 residues. The CDR3 loop reads CASSPQLVSYEQYF. Written as DNA, the CDR3 is TGTGCCAGCAGTCCCCAGCTAGTTAGCTACGAGCAGTACTTC.

The V call is TRBV4-1, the J call TRBJ2-6; D gene uncertain. Germline-derived CDR1 and CDR2 are MGHRA and YSYEKL. The CDR3 totals 13 residues. The CDR3 DNA follows: TGCGCTGGGTGGCACCCTGGGGCCAACGTCCTGACTTTC. It yields the protein CAGWHPGANVLTF.

CDR3 region: CASRFLREGTEAFF. The CDR3 DNA reads TGCGCCAGCAGATTTCTTCGGGAGGGCACTGAAGCTTTCTTT. This rearrangement joins TRBV5-1 to TRBJ1-1; D not certain. Germline V gives CDR1 SGHRS, CDR2 YFSETQ. This CDR3 spans 14 amino acids. V lost 5 bases to trimming and J lost 4 bases, with 15 bases between them.

This chain connects TRBV7-3 to TRBJ2-5; the D gene could be TRBD1 or TRBD2 (5 bases each). The CDR3 totals 15 residues. Germline CDR1 SGHTA, CDR2 FQGTGA. V was shortened by 5 bases and J by 2 bases, with 15 bases between the two germline ends. CDR3 region: CASSKTGTQQETQYF. The CDR3 nucleotides read TGTGCCAGCAGCAAGACCGGGACCCAACAAGAGACCCAGTACTTC.

The chain's CDR3 is CASSFTPYEQYF. The CDR3 bases are TGTGCCAGCAGCTTTACCCCGTACGAGCAGTACTTC. This rearrangement joins TRBV6-1 to TRBJ2-7; D is undetermined. The V and J ends lost 6 bases and 4 bases respectively, with 10 bases between them. The germline gives CDR1 MNHNS, CDR2 SASEGT. CDR3 length: 12 residues.

V gene TRBV6-1 combines with J gene TRBJ2-5, with D uncertain. The CDR3 is 14 residues long. CDR1 MNHNS and CDR2 SASEGT come from the germline V gene. Trimming removed 4 bases from V and 3 bases from J, with 12 bases in between. CDR3 nucleotide sequence: TGTGCCAGCAGTGGCGGCCTTAGAGAAGAGACCCAGTACTTC. Translation: CASSGGLREETQYF.

This chain links TRBV2 with TRBJ2-5; possible D gene TRBD1, 5 bases. CDR1 and CDR2 (germline): SNHLY, FYNNEI. The CDR3 is 16 residues long. Trimming took off 7 bases at V and 4 bases at J, with 22 bases between the two ends. In DNA, the CDR3 is TGTGCCAGCATTACGGATACAGGACGGAGTGCAGAGACCCAGTACTTC. Translating gives CASITDTGRSAETQYF. The full variable domain, completed using reference TRBV2 and TRBJ2-5, is EPEVTQTPSHQVTQMGQEVILRCVPISNHLYFYWYRQILGQKVEFLVSFYNNEISEKSEIFDDQFSVERPDGSNFTLKIRSTKLEDSAMYFCASITDTGRSAETQYFGPGTRLLVL.

The genes are TRBV5-5 and TRBJ2-7, with TRBD1 identical over 9 bases. This CDR3 has 15 residues. Trimming took 4 bases from V and 3 from J; bases not matched to a gene: 8. Germline lookup yields CDR1 SGHKS and CDR2 YYEKEE (reference sequence). The CDR3 DNA reads TGTGCCAGCAGCCGATCATGGACAGGGGACTACGAGCAGTACTTC. It specifies CASSRSWTGDYEQYF.

V usage is TRBV10-3 and J usage is TRBJ1-1; the D is unclear. Deletions cut 0 bases from V and 11 bases from J, with 13 bases between. This CDR3 is built from 13 residues. Per germline, CDR1 ENHRY and CDR2 SYGVKD. The CDR3 DNA sequence: TGTGCCATCAGTGAGTCATCCCCCCAAGCGGCTTTCTTT. Translated: CAISESSPQAAFF.

This clone was seen only once. Here the CDR3 DNA reads TGTGCCAGCTCCCGGACTAGCGACTCCTACGAGCAGTACTTC. It encodes CASSRTSDSYEQYF. The V and J genes are TRBV18 and TRBJ2-7; 9 nucleotides line up with TRBD2. The CDR3 consists of 14 residues. Germline V lookup: CDR1 KGHSH, CDR2 LQKENI. V was pared by 6 bases and J by 0 bases, with 3 bases of the junction left unmatched. Filled out from reference TRBV18 and TRBJ2-7, the complete variable domain reads NAGVMQNPRHLVRRRGQEARLRCSPMKGHSHVYWYRQLPEEGLKFMVYLQKENIIDESGMPKERFSAEFPKEGPSILRIQQVVRGDSAAYFCASSRTSDSYEQYFGPGTRLTVT.

The chain uses TRBV6-1 and TRBJ2-7; D is unresolved. The CDR3 sequence is 13 residues long. V was trimmed by 4 bases and J by 0 bases, leaving 7 bases between them. The V gene's germline CDR1 is MNHNS and CDR2 SASEGT. CDR3 DNA sequence: TGTGCCAGCAGTGTGGAAGCCTCCTACGAGCAGTACTTC. This sequence encodes CASSVEASYEQYF.

The V and J genes are TRBV9 and TRBJ2-1, with TRBD2 identical over 9 bases. Germline V gene lookup returns CDR1 SGDLS and CDR2 YYNGEE. This CDR3 comprises 15 residues. The junction had 10 bases not matched to a gene; V was cut back by 4 bases and J by 8 bases. The CDR3 is CASSFGTSRRDEQFF. In nucleotides, the CDR3 is TGTGCCAGCAGCTTTGGGACTAGCCGGCGCGATGAGCAGTTCTTC.

V and J are TRBV19 and TRBJ2-6; D gene ambiguous. V shed 3 bases and J shed 0 bases, with 18 bases lying between them. The germline V gene has CDR1 LNHDA and CDR2 SQIVND (reference sequence). The CDR3 has 19 residues. The CDR3 loop is CASSMAPETVLSGANVLTF. The CDR3 DNA reads TGTGCCAGTAGTATGGCTCCGGAGACCGTACTCTCTGGGGCCAACGTCCTGACTTTC.